Each of the 23 T cell receptor beta chains below was sequenced from the same sample in a study of response to subunit inactivated influenza vaccine. In TCRdb, the RT-PCR reads were re-called with MiXCR into one record per CDR3 protein. This sample has 600,000 to 700,000 distinct CDR3 sequences, with 11% to 15% found just once. The source material was PBMCs from blood, sampled around 15 days before vaccination. The origin of the receptors is a man aged 45-60 years who received an inactivated influenza vaccine.

This chain uses TRBV6-6 with TRBJ2-5, with D hard to call. Germline assignment: CDR1 MNHNY and CDR2 SVGAGI (reference sequence). The germline V and J ends were trimmed by 6 bases and 9 bases, with 11 bases remaining between them. The CDR3 extends over 11 amino acids. CDR3 nucleotides: TGTGCCAGCAGCCCAGCCGAGGCCCAGTACTTC. Its protein is CASSPAEAQYF.

This clonotype showed up many times. This chain links TRBV11-2 with TRBJ2-2; maybe TRBD2 (6 bases). The germline gives CDR1 SGHAT, CDR2 FQNNGV. This CDR3 has 14 residues. V was pared by 1 base and J by 8 bases, with 11 bases between. CDR3 bases: TGTGCCAGCAGCTTAGCGGGAGCGTCGGGGGAGCTGTTTTTT. This translates into CASSLAGASGELFF.

V and J are TRBV20-1 and TRBJ2-1, with TRBD1 as a possible D gene (5 bases). Looked up from germline, CDR1 is DFQATT and CDR2 is SNEGSKA (reference sequence). The CDR3 totals 10 residues. The ends were cut back, 0 bases at V and 15 bases at J, with 9 bases in the middle. The CDR3, as DNA: TGCAGTGCTAGAGAAGACAGTTGGTTCTTC. Translating it yields CSAREDSWFF.

This clonotype was recorded at least ten times. The chain has TRBV5-5 and TRBJ2-2, with TRBD1 matching 8 bases. The germline gives CDR1 SGHKS, CDR2 YYEKEE (reference sequence). V dropped 4 bases and J dropped 0; count of bases not matched to a gene: 2. The CDR3 consists of 15 residues. The CDR3 sequence: CASSTGGTNTGELFF. CDR3 coding DNA: TGTGCCAGCAGCACAGGGGGAACGAACACCGGGGAGCTGTTTTTT.

This chain joins TRBV9 and TRBJ2-1; 12 bases match TRBD2. Germline-derived CDR1 and CDR2 are SGDLS and YYNGEE. CDR3 length: 15 residues. The trim removed 0 bases at V and 7 bases at J, leaving 2 bases unmatched. The CDR3 DNA follows: TGTGCCAGCAGCGTAGGACTAGCGGGGGCTAATGAGCAGTTCTTC. It yields the protein CASSVGLAGANEQFF.

J is TRBJ2-5 and V is TRBV25-1; D is undetermined. CDR3 length: 14 residues. Trimming removed 4 bases at V and 1 base at J, with 10 bases between. Germline V lookup: CDR1 MGHDK, CDR2 SYGVNS. The CDR3 spells CASSGRHFQETQYF. The CDR3 bases are TGTGCCAGCAGTGGCCGACACTTCCAAGAGACCCAGTACTTC.

The rearrangement uses TRBV7-6 and TRBJ2-1, with TRBD2 matching 9 bases. Losses at the gene ends were 2 bases for V and 8 bases for J; bases not matched to a gene: 10. The length of the CDR3 is 16 residues. Germline CDR1 is SGHVS and CDR2 is FNYEAQ. The CDR3 sequence: CASSLIASGTFDEQFF. Written as DNA, the CDR3 is TGTGCCAGCAGCTTAATCGCTAGCGGGACCTTTGATGAGCAGTTCTTC.

This chain uses TRBV7-9 with TRBJ1-6; 8 positions agree with TRBD1. The ends lost 7 bases at V and 7 bases at J; junction bases unmatched: 6. Germline loops: CDR1 SEHNR, CDR2 FQNEAQ (reference sequence). The CDR3 is 14 residues long. The CDR3 bases are TGTGCCAGCACCCCAGGGGGCGCGAATTCACCCCTCCACTTT. Protein product: CASTPGGANSPLHF.

This clonotype showed up just a few times. The chain recombines TRBV12-3 or TRBV12-4 with TRBJ2-3; D ambiguous. Trimming took off 5 bases at V and 4 bases at J, with 13 bases between the two ends. The CDR3 is made up of 14 amino acids. The CDR3 protein is CASSPSRTADTQYF. The DNA for the CDR3 is TGTGCCAGCAGTCCGTCTAGAACAGCAGATACGCAGTATTTT.

The chain links TRBV28 to TRBJ2-7, with D perhaps TRBD2 (6 bases). CDR3 size: 15 residues. V lost 5 bases and J lost 0, with 14 bases in between. The germline V gene has CDR1 MDHEN and CDR2 SYDVKM. CDR3 residues: CASSQKPGLSYEQYF. The CDR3 region has the DNA TGTGCCAGCAGTCAAAAACCGGGACTCTCCTACGAGCAGTACTTC. The full variable domain, its missing parts supplied by reference TRBV28 and TRBJ2-7, is DVKVTQSSRYLVKRTGEKVFLECVQDMDHENMFWYRQDPGLGLRLIYFSYDVKMKEKGDIPEGYSVSREKKERFSLILESASTNQTSMYLCASSQKPGLSYEQYFGPGTRLTVT.

This chain joins TRBV20-1 and TRBJ2-1, with 10 bases identical to TRBD2. The CDR3 is 15 amino acids. Unmatched junction bases numbered 13, after V lost 6 bases and J lost 8 bases. Looked up from germline, CDR1 is DFQATT and CDR2 is SNEGSKA (reference sequence). The CDR3 spells CSAGPASGSSYEQFF. The CDR3 DNA follows: TGCAGTGCCGGGCCCGCTAGCGGGAGCAGTTATGAGCAGTTCTTC.

The gene calls are TRBV6-5 and TRBJ2-1; D gene unclear. The length of the CDR3 is 14 residues. The V end lost 2 bases, the J end lost 8 bases, and 13 bases lay between the germline ends. Germline values: CDR1 MNHEY, CDR2 SVGAGI. This CDR3 is CASSYPERWDEQFF. The CDR3 DNA follows: TGTGCCAGCAGTTACCCGGAAAGATGGGATGAGCAGTTCTTC.

This rearrangement joins TRBV11-2 to TRBJ2-5; either TRBD1 or TRBD2 may supply D (6 bases each). The CDR3 spans 15 residues. Germline assignment: CDR1 SGHAT and CDR2 FQNNGV. V gave up 4 bases and J gave up 2 bases, with 14 bases separating them. CDR3 in DNA: TGTGCCAGCAGCTCAGGCGGGACAAGACAAGAGACCCAGTACTTC. It is translated as CASSSGGTRQETQYF.

This clonotype was seen only a few times. V and J are TRBV12-3 or TRBV12-4 and TRBJ2-2, with no clear D. There are 15 residues in the CDR3. Trimming took 7 bases from V and 6 from J, leaving 18 bases between them. Written as DNA, the CDR3 is TGTGCCAGCACCCAAGATATCCCATCCGCCGGGGAGCTGTTTTTT. Translation gives CASTQDIPSAGELFF.

The V and J genes are TRBV5-6 and TRBJ1-2; tentative D call: TRBD1 (6 bases). From germline, CDR1 is SGHDT and CDR2 YYEEEE. CDR3 size: 14 residues. V lost 4 bases and J 7 bases, leaving 17 bases between the germline ends. The CDR3 region is CASSLGQKALGYTF. The DNA for the CDR3 is TGTGCCAGCAGCCTCGGACAGAAAGCTCTTGGCTACACCTTC.

This clonotype was counted a few times. Written as DNA, the CDR3 is TGTGCCAGCAGCCAAGAGGGACTAGAGCGGGACGAGCAGTACTTC. It encodes CASSQEGLERDEQYF. The chain links TRBV3-1 to TRBJ2-7; 8 bases are a match to TRBD2. This CDR3 spans 15 amino acids. V was pared by 0 bases and J by 5 bases, with 6 bases of the junction left unmatched. Germline V gene data show CDR1 as LGHDT and CDR2 as YNNKEL (reference sequence).

This clonotype showed up just a few times. The chain joins TRBV12-3 or TRBV12-4 to TRBJ1-2, with a possible D match to TRBD1 (5 bases). This CDR3 spans 14 amino acids. The ends were cut back, 3 bases at V and 4 bases at J, with 12 bases in the middle. The CDR3 sequence: CASSFRGGGYGYTF. The CDR3 nucleotides are TGTGCCAGCAGTTTTAGGGGTGGAGGCTATGGCTACACCTTC.

This chain links TRBV7-9 with TRBJ2-5; D gene ambiguous. V was cut by 5 bases and J by 1 base, with 14 bases left in between. This CDR3 has 15 amino acids. From germline, CDR1 is SEHNR and CDR2 FQNEAQ (reference sequence). CDR3 nucleotide sequence: TGTGCCAGCAGCCTCGGTACAGCCTTCCAAGAGACCCAGTACTTC. Amino acid sequence: CASSLGTAFQETQYF.

This clonotype was seen more than once but under ten times. This rearrangement joins TRBV12-3 or TRBV12-4 to TRBJ1-1, with 7 bases aligning to TRBD1. The CDR3 contains 13 residues. V shed 6 bases, J shed 4 bases, and the junction held 5 bases outside the gene matches. In DNA, the CDR3 is TGTGCCAGCAGACTACAGGGGTCCACTGAAGCTTTCTTT. This translates into CASRLQGSTEAFF.

This clonotype has at least ten counts. The V and J genes are TRBV5-1 and TRBJ1-2, with D maybe TRBD1 (6 bases). Trimming removed 0 bases from V and 2 bases from J, with 11 bases in between. Germline loops: CDR1 SGHRS, CDR2 YFSETQ. This CDR3 has 15 residues. The CDR3 reads CASSLGYRENYGYTF. The CDR3 coding sequence is TGCGCCAGCAGCTTGGGGTACAGGGAAAACTATGGCTACACCTTC.

At least ten counts were recorded for this clonotype. The chain joins TRBV5-4 to TRBJ2-1; maybe TRBD2 (6 bases). V was clipped by 0 bases and J by 0 bases, with 10 bases between them. The CDR3 is 16 residues long. Germline V gene lookup returns CDR1 SGHNT and CDR2 YYREEE (reference sequence). CDR3 amino acids: CASSLAGGNSYNEQFF. For the CDR3, the DNA is TGTGCCAGCAGCTTGGCAGGCGGGAACTCCTACAATGAGCAGTTCTTC.

This clonotype has a handful of counts. The chain combines TRBV6-2 or TRBV6-3 with TRBJ2-7; 9 nucleotides agree with TRBD1. CDR1 is MNHEY and CDR2 is SVGEGT in the germline V gene. V lost 5 bases to trimming and J lost 6 bases; unmatched junction nucleotides: 11. The CDR3 spans 15 residues. CDR3 in DNA: TGTGCCAGCAGTGTCTTGGGACAGGGTGAGCGCGAGCAGTACTTC. This codes for CASSVLGQGEREQYF.

The sample holds a few counts of this clonotype. The chain has TRBV28 and TRBJ2-3; D unresolved. V lost 1 base, J lost 1 base, and 6 bases lay in between. The CDR3 contains 14 residues. Germline CDR1 and CDR2: MDHEN and SYDVKM. In nucleotides, the CDR3 is TGTGCCAGCAGTTTATCATTCGGCACAGATACGCAGTATTTT. This encodes CASSLSFGTDTQYF.